This entry features one T cell receptor (beta chain) sequence. The antigen is undetermined. This sample stems from a study of radiation and T cells in renal cell carcinoma. Clones were read by immunoSEQ multiplex PCR, and TCRdb kept only the in-frame ones, dropping some. The data show over 90,000 clones, approximately 80% seen once. Study findings and constraints: Baseline intratumoral clonotype presence is unknown without pretreatment biopsies.

Time point meaning: blood 4 weeks post-SBRT, at nephrectomy. Treatment of the sample: 15 Gy SBRT to primary tumor, nephrectomy 4 weeks later. Nephrectomy followed 15 Gy stereotactic body radiation by 4 weeks. Serial blood draws occurred at baseline and 2 and 4 weeks post-SBRT. This renal cell carcinoma was of the clear cell type. Germline-derived CDR1 and CDR2 are MGHRA and YSYEKL. Trimming took 0 bases from V and 4 from J, leaving 16 bases between them. This CDR3 comprises 16 residues. Specimen: blood, collected from a patient whose treatment included radiotherapy and nephrectomy. The rearrangement uses TRBV4-1 and TRBJ2-7; D unresolved. The origin of this receptor is a man aged 55 to 69 with renal cell carcinoma. This chain's CDR3 is CASSQDFEVSGYEQYF. The CDR3 DNA reads TGCGCCAGCAGCCAAGATTTCGAGGTTTCCGGATACGAGCAGTACTTC.